This note documents a single TCR beta chain sequence. This specimen belongs to a study of CD8 T cells in Susac syndrome. From germline, CDR1 is SGHDT and CDR2 YYEEEE. V shed 3 bases and J shed 4 bases, with 13 bases lying between them. There are 15 residues in the CDR3. cDNA came from around 0.54 to 1 ug RNA primed by random hexamers. TCRdb reprocessed the immunoSEQ multiplex PCR reads with MiXCR, giving one entry per CDR3 protein. The profile shows approximately 120,000 distinct CDR3 sequences, approximately 96% of them singletons. The TCR sequence derives from a human donor in good health. The chain joins TRBV5-6 to TRBJ2-2; a weak D match, TRBD2 (6 bases). The source material was CD4+ T cells from PBMCs. In nucleotides, the CDR3 is TGTGCCAGCAGCTACCCGGGACTCAGCACCGGGGAGCTGTTTTTT. It yields the protein CASSYPGLSTGELFF.